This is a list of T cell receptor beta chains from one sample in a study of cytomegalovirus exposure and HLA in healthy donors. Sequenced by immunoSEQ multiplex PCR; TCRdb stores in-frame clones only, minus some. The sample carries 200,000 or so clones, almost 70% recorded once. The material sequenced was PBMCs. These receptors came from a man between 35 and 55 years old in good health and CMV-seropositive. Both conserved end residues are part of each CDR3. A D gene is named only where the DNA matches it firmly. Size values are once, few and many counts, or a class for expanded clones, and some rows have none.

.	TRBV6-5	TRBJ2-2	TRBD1	CASSYVGQGNGGELFF	TGTGCCAGCAGTTACGTAGGACAGGGGAACGGCGGGGAGCTGTTTTTT
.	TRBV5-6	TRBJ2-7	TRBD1	CASSFNRGLSEQYF	TGTGCCAGCAGCTTCAACAGGGGCTTGAGCGAGCAGTACTTC
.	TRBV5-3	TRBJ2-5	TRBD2	CASAGGQETQYF	TGCGCCAGCGCGGGGGGTCAAGAGACCCAGTACTTC
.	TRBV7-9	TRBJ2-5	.	CASSLARTDSRLYF	TGTGCCAGCAGCTTAGCGAGGACAGATAGTAGGCTGTACTTC
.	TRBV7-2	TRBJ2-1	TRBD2	CASSLGASGGGHPFF	TGTGCCAGCAGCTTAGGGGCTAGCGGGGGGGGTCACCCGTTCTTC
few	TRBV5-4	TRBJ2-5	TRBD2	CASSPRTSGGLIETQYF	TGTGCCAGCAGCCCCAGGACTAGCGGGGGTCTCATTGAGACCCAGTACTTC
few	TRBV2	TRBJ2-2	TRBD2	CASSESAAGSTGELFF	TGTGCCAGCAGTGAATCGGCAGCGGGGAGCACCGGGGAGCTGTTTTTT
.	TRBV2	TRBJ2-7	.	CASSDPSDEQYF	TGTGCCAGCAGTGATCCCAGTGACGAGCAGTACTTC
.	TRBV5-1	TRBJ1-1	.	CASSLLPGLNTEAFF	TGCGCCAGCAGCTTGCTCCCAGGATTGAACACTGAAGCTTTCTTT
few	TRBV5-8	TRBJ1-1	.	CASRREPENTEAFF	TGTGCCAGTCGAAGAGAGCCCGAGAACACTGAAGCTTTCTTT
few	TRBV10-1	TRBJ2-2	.	CASSALGGANTGELFF	TGCGCCAGCAGCGCTTTGGGGGGAGCGAACACCGGGGAGCTGTTTTTT
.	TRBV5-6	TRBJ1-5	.	CASSFAVGQPQHF	TGTGCCAGCAGCTTTGCGGTCGGCCAGCCCCAGCATTTT
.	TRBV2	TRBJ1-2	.	CASSEGPSHYGYTF	TGTGCCAGCAGTGAAGGTCCCAGTCACTATGGCTACACCTTC
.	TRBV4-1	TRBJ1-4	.	CASSQVRGEKLFF	TGCGCCAGCAGCCAAGTTAGGGGTGAAAAACTGTTTTTT
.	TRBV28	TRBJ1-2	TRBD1	CASSSDRAHGYTF	TGTGCCAGCAGTTCGGACAGGGCCCATGGCTACACCTTC
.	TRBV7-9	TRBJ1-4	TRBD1	CSSSLSSTGGSNEKLFF	TGTTCCAGCAGCTTGTCTTCTACAGGGGGCAGTAATGAAAAACTGTTTTTT
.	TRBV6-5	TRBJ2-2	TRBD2	CASSRGGADTGELFF	TGTGCCAGCAGCCGCGGGGGGGCGGACACCGGGGAGCTGTTTTTT
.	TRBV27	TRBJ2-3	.	CASSLGTSPTDTQYF	TGTGCCAGCAGTTTAGGGACATCCCCCACAGATACGCAGTATTTT